The clone carrying this T cell receptor (beta chain) was recorded at least ten times. The antigen is undetermined. This entry comes from a study of glioma-infiltrating T cells. Study outcomes and limitations: Very few CDR3 sequences were shared between tissue and blood. Above-expected tissue-blood divergence occurred in all gliomas, most in low-grade ones.

Amplification of TCR alpha and beta CDR3 regions from RNA used iRepertoire nested multiplex PCR. Tissue mRNA or PBMC total RNA, 100-400 ng, went into one-step reverse transcription and amplification. TCRdb reprocessed the multiplex PCR reads via MiXCR and lists one record per CDR3 protein. The sample gives about 110,000 distinct CDR3 sequences, 20% to 30% of which show up once; 35% is in the top ten. Looked up from germline, CDR1 is DFQATT and CDR2 is SNEGSKA (reference sequence). Losses at the gene ends were 0 bases for V and 4 bases for J; bases not matched to a gene: 7. This CDR3 has 15 residues. The genes are TRBV20-1 and TRBJ1-1; 8 bases map to TRBD1. The material sequenced was glioma tissue, nonneoplastic brain tissue, or PBMCs (not recorded which). This sequence was found in a human donor with low-grade glioma or glioblastoma, undergoing nonglioma brain surgery, or in good health (not recorded which). The CDR3 DNA follows: TGCAGTGCTAGAGATGCCAGGGGGCAAGGCACTGAAGCTTTCTTT. It yields the protein CSARDARGQGTEAFF.